The rows below give T cell receptor beta chains drawn from one sample of a study of blood T cell repertoires in COVID-19. TCRdb's copy holds only in-frame clones and misses some; the assay was immunoSEQ multiplex PCR. This sample has some 180,000 clones; 85% occur once, and the top ten carry about 6.3%. Sequencing was performed on PBMCs or T cells enriched from blood (not recorded which). All receptors come from a man aged 40-49 years who had recovered from COVID-19. Both conserved end residues are part of each CDR3. The D gene is left open where the match is weak. Size is omitted from some rows. Given values are once, few, many or a class for expanded clones.

j_call d_call clone_size v_call cdr3_aa cdr3_nt
TRBJ2-5 TRBD2 . TRBV5-1 CASSLTGGWQETQYF TGCGCCAGCAGCTTAACGGGAGGGTGGCAAGAGACCCAGTACTTC
TRBJ2-7 . . TRBV5-4 CASSLEGTRAYEQYF TGTGCCAGCAGCTTGGAGGGGACTCGTGCCTACGAGCAGTACTTC
TRBJ1-4 . few TRBV30 CAWSGSNEKLFF TGTGCCTGGAGTGGCAGTAATGAAAAACTGTTTTTT
TRBJ2-2 . . TRBV27 CASTHGQTLRTGELFF TGTGCCAGCACCCACGGACAGACTTTGAGGACCGGGGAGCTGTTTTTT
TRBJ2-6 . . TRBV19 CASSSRGGAGANVLTF TGTGCCAGTAGCTCAAGGGGGGGAGCTGGGGCCAACGTCCTGACTTTC
TRBJ1-5 . . TRBV7-6 CASSLDTNQPQHF TGTGCCAGCAGCTTGGACACAAATCAGCCCCAGCATTTT
TRBJ2-7 . . TRBV7-2 CASRERQGYEQYF TGTGCCAGCAGGGAGAGGCAGGGGTACGAGCAGTACTTC
TRBJ1-1 TRBD1 . TRBV10-2 CASLPRTGGARTFF TGCGCCAGCTTACCCCGGACAGGGGGCGCGCGGACTTTCTTT
TRBJ1-1 TRBD1 . TRBV19 CASSFGTGSEAFF TGTGCCAGTAGTTTCGGGACAGGGTCTGAAGCTTTCTTT
TRBJ1-2 . few TRBV28 CATAVGSYGYTF TGTGCCACCGCCGTCGGGAGCTATGGCTACACCTTC
TRBJ2-7 TRBD1 . TRBV5-1 CASSLAGTAYEQYF TGCGCCAGCAGCTTGGCCGGGACAGCATACGAGCAGTACTTC
TRBJ1-3 . . TRBV5-1 CASSLDLVAGNTIYF TGCGCCAGCAGCTTGGATCTTGTCGCTGGAAACACCATATATTTT
TRBJ1-1 TRBD1 . TRBV7-8 CASSRDSWNTEAFF TGTGCCAGCAGCAGGGACAGTTGGAACACTGAAGCTTTCTTT
TRBJ2-2 . once TRBV19 CASSIRVGAGTGELFF TGTGCCAGTAGTATCCGCGTAGGAGCGGGCACCGGGGAGCTGTTTTTT
TRBJ1-2 . . TRBV25-1 CASSDWQGKDGYTF TGTGCCAGCAGTGATTGGCAGGGGAAGGATGGCTACACCTTC
TRBJ1-4 TRBD1 few TRBV5-8 CASSVMTGNVEKLFF TGTGCCAGCAGCGTGATGACAGGGAATGTTGAAAAACTGTTTTTT
TRBJ2-7 TRBD1 . TRBV3-1/TRBV3-2 CASSPRTGGASGYEQYF TGTGCCAGCAGCCCTCGGACAGGGGGCGCGTCGGGCTACGAGCAGTACTTC